This T cell receptor beta chain emerged from a study of neurological immune-mediated disorders. This clonotype was seen many times. Its antigen is unknown. The CDR3 is made up of 16 amino acids. Trimming took 3 bases from V and 3 from J; bases not matched to a gene: 9. Germline V lookup: CDR1 DFQATT, CDR2 SNEGSKA (reference sequence). Study results and caveats: The greatest TCR clonal expansion occurred in HTLV-1-associated myelopathy and the least in multiple sclerosis, which fell below healthy controls.

In each sequencing run, over 170 million TCR-beta sequences were generated from 15-18 subjects. A single record per CDR3 protein comes from TCRdb applying MiXCR to the 5' RACE reads. The data contain roughly 98,000 distinct CDR3 sequences, approximately 13% of them singletons. Time point noted: longitudinal time-point 2. Unsorted libraries came from 2 million PBMCs stored at -80 °C. The TCR originated in a female donor with HTLV-1-associated myelopathy (HAM/TSP). The material sequenced was PBMCs. The V gene is TRBV20-1, the J gene TRBJ1-5; 9 bases align to TRBD1. The chain's CDR3 is CSASRPGQGFNQPQHF. The DNA for the CDR3 is TGCAGTGCTAGCCGCCCGGGACAGGGTTTCAATCAGCCCCAGCATTTT.